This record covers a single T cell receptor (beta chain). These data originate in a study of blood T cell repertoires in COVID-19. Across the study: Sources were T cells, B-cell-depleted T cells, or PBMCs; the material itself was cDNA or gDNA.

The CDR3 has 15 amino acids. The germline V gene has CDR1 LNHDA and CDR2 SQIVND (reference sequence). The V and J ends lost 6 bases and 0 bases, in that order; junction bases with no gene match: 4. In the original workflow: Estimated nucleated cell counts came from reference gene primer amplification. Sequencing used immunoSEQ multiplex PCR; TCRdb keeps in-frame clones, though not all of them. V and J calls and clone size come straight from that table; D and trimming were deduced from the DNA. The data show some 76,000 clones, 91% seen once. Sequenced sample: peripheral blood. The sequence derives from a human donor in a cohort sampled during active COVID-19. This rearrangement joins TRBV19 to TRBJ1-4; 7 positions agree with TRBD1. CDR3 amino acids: CASRSQGATNEKLFF. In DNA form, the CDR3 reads TGTGCCAGTAGGTCCCAGGGGGCAACTAATGAAAAACTGTTTTTT.